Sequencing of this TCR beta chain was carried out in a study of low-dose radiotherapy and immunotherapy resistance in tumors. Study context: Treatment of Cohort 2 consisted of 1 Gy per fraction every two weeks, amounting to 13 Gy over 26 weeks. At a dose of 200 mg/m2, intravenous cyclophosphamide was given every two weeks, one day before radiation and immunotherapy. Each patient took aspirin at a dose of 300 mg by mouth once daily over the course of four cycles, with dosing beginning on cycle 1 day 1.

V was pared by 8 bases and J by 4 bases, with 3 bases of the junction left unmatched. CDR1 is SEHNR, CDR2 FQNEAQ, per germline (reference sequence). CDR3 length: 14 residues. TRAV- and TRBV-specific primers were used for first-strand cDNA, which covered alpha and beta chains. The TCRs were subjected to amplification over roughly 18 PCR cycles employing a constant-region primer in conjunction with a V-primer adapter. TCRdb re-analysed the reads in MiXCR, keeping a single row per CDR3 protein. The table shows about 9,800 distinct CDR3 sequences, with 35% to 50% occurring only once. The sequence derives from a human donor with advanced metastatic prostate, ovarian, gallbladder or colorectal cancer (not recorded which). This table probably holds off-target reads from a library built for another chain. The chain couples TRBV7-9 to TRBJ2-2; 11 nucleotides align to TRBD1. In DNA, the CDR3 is TGTGCCAGCCGGACAGGGGGCGGCACCGGGGAGCTGTTTTTT. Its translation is CASRTGGGTGELFF.